The 3 T cell receptor beta chains given below trace back to one sample, sequenced in a study of T cell responses to AZD1222 COVID-19 vaccine. The table came from immunoSEQ multiplex PCR; TCRdb's copy has only in-frame clones and leaves some out. The table has approximately 50,000 clones, approximately 86% seen once. Sequencing was performed on peripheral blood, taken 28 days after the second AZD1222 dose. All receptors come from an adult who received the AZD1222 COVID-19 vaccine.

This chain links TRBV28 with TRBJ1-2; D is uncertain. Per germline, CDR1 MDHEN and CDR2 SYDVKM. With 6 bases removed from V and 0 bases from J, the gap between germline ends came to 14 bases. The CDR3 has 15 residues. The CDR3 sequence: CASRWDRVPNYGYTF. The CDR3 DNA sequence: TGTGCCAGCAGGTGGGATCGGGTGCCTAACTATGGCTACACCTTC.

The count of this clone is one. The chain uses TRBV3-1 (or the pseudogene TRBV3-2) and TRBJ2-1, with 8 nucleotides matching TRBD2. CDR1 and CDR2 (germline): LGHDT, YNNKEL (reference sequence). With V trimmed by 4 bases and J by 14 bases, 16 bases remained unmatched. CDR3 length: 15 amino acids. CDR3 sequence reads: CASSPTPPSGSSEFF. Here the CDR3 DNA reads TGTGCCAGCAGCCCTACCCCCCCAAGCGGGAGTTCCGAGTTCTTC.

This rearrangement joins TRBV5-5 to TRBJ1-2; TRBD1 might be the D (5 bases). Germline CDR1 reads SGHKS; CDR2 reads YYEKEE (reference sequence). This CDR3 comprises 15 residues. Deletions cut 2 bases from V and 2 bases from J, with 13 bases between. The CDR3: CASSLIRGENYGYTF. The CDR3 DNA sequence: TGTGCCAGCAGCTTAATCCGAGGGGAGAACTATGGCTACACCTTC.